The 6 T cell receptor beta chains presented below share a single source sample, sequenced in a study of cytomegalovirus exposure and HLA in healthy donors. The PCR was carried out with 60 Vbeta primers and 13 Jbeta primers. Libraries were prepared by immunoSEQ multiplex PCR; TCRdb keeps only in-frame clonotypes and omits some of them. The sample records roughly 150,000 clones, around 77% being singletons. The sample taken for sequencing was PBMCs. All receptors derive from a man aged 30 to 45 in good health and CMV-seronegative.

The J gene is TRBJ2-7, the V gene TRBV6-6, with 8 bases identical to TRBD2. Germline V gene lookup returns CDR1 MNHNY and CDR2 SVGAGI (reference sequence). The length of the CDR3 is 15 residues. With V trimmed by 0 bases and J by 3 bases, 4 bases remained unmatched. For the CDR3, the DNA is TGTGCCAGCAGTTACTCGTTGCTAGCGGGCTACGAGCAGTACTTC. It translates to CASSYSLLAGYEQYF.

The DNA for the CDR3 is TGTGCCATCAGTGAGTTCGCAGGAAACTCTGGAAACACCATATATTTT. It is translated as CAISEFAGNSGNTIYF. V usage is TRBV10-3 and J usage is TRBJ1-3; D not resolved. V dropped 1 base and J dropped 0 bases, with 10 bases sitting between them. The CDR3 consists of 16 residues. Germline V gene sequence: CDR1 ENHRY, CDR2 SYGVKD.

The CDR3 spells CASSSGNTIYF. DNA of the CDR3: TGTGCCTCGAGCTCTGGAAACACCATATATTTT. This chain connects TRBV28 to TRBJ1-3; the D is unclear. The CDR3 is 11 amino acids. The germline gives CDR1 MDHEN, CDR2 SYDVKM. V dropped 11 bases and J dropped 0 bases, with 5 bases sitting between them.

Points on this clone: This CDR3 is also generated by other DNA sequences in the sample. CDR3 DNA: TGTGCCAGCAGTTCCGCAACTAATGAAAAACTGTTTTTT. This encodes CASSSATNEKLFF. The rearrangement uses TRBV27 and TRBJ1-4; D not certain. CDR3 length equals 13 residues. CDR1 is MNHEY, CDR2 SMNVEV, per germline (reference sequence). V was shortened by 4 bases and J by 0 bases, with 3 bases between the two germline ends.

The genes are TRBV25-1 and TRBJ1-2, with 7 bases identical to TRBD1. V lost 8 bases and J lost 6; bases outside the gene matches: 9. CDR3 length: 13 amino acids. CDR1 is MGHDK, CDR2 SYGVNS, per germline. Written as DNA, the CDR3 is TGTGCCAGCTCACCCACAGGGGAAAATGGCTACACCTTC. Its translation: CASSPTGENGYTF.

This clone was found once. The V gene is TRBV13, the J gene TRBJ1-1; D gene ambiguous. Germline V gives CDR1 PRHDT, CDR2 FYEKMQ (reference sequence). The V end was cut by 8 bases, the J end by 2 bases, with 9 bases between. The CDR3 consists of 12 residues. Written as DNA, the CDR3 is TGTGCCAGCGGCGGATTTAACACTGAAGCTTTCTTT. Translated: CASGGFNTEAFF.